This T cell receptor (beta chain) was identified in a study of blood T cell repertoires in COVID-19. At the level of the study: Sites across the United States, Italy and Spain contributed samples from acute and convalescent COVID-19.

Germline V gives CDR1 MDHEN, CDR2 SYDVKM. This CDR3 comprises 16 residues. V was pared by 5 bases and J by 0 bases, with 14 bases between. Original data processing: Amplification of reference gene primers provided the estimated nucleated cell counts. Sequencing used immunoSEQ multiplex PCR; TCRdb keeps in-frame clones, though not all of them. For V, J and clone size, that table is used; D and trimming come from the DNA. Here the sample spans some 90,000 clones, about 89% being singletons. This TCR was recovered from a woman aged 45-65 years in a cohort sampled during active COVID-19. Sequenced sample: peripheral blood. The chain is built from TRBV28 and TRBJ1-5; D may be TRBD1 (5 bases). DNA of the CDR3: TGTGCCAGCAGTCTTCTCGGGGGATATAGCAATCAGCCCCAGCATTTT. It is translated as CASSLLGGYSNQPQHF.